This T cell receptor beta chain originates from a study of T cells in tuberculosis. Study findings and constraints: Active tuberculosis TCR-alpha repertoires lay closer to GMM-specific TCRs than IGRA-negative controls, suggesting clonal expansion.

Points on this clone: Its target is unknown.

V was pared by 2 bases and J by 3 bases, with 7 bases between. CDR1 is MGHRA, CDR2 YSYEKL, per germline. This CDR3 region has 14 residues. Unsorted cryopreserved PBMC were sequenced, averaging approximately 100,000 T cells per clinical donor. TCRdb's table, derived via immunoSEQ multiplex PCR, lists solely in-frame clones and lacks some. There are more than 35,000 clones in the sample; over 85% occur only once, and 5.5% to 8% lies in the top ten. The sample comprised PBMCs. The clonotype was recovered from a donor aged 5-35 years with latent tuberculosis or without tuberculosis infection. The J gene is TRBJ2-2, the V gene TRBV4-1, with D possibly being TRBD2 (5 bases). Here the CDR3 DNA reads TGCGCCAGCAGCCAAACGGACTACACCGGGGAGCTGTTTTTT. Translation gives CASSQTDYTGELFF.